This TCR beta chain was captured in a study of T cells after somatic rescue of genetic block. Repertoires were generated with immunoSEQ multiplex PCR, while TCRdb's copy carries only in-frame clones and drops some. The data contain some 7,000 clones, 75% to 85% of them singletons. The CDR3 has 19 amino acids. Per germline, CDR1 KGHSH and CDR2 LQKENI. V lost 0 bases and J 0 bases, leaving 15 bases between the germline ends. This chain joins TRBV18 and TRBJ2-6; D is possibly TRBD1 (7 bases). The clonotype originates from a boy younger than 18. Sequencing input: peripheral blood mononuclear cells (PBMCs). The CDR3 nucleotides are TGTGCCAGCTCACCACCAAAGGGGCAGGGGGGCTCTGGGGCCAACGTCCTGACTTTC. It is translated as CASSPPKGQGGSGANVLTF.